These T cell receptor beta chains were read from a single sample in a study of technical replicates of blood from a handful of donors. Sequencing used immunoSEQ multiplex PCR; TCRdb keeps in-frame clones, though not all of them. The sample contains some 58,000 clones, less than 95% of which appear only once. What was sequenced was T cells isolated from PBMCs. Every receptor here comes from a human donor in good health. Both conserved end residues are trimmed from each CDR3. Only some rows state a clone size, as once, few, many or a class for expanded clones.

J | length | V | size | CDR3
TRBJ1-1 | 12 | TRBV13 | - | ASSWRGMNTEAF
TRBJ1-2 | 9 | TRBV5-6 | - | ASSLRGGYT
TRBJ1-1 | 13 | TRBV5-4 | - | ASSLVGISNTEAF
TRBJ2-1 | 12 | TRBV14 | - | ASSQGLAGVGQF
TRBJ2-5 | 12 | TRBV7-9 | - | ASSFNDGSETQY
TRBJ1-2 | 12 | TRBV23-1 | - | ASSQSPENYGYT
TRBJ2-7 | 13 | TRBV7-3 | - | ASSLEAGVNYEQY
TRBJ1-2 | 12 | TRBV6-5 | - | ASRIDNQNYGYT
TRBJ1-1 | 11 | TRBV11-2 | - | ASSQGSNTEAF
TRBJ1-1 | 11 | TRBV5-5 | - | ASSSTGGTEAF
TRBJ1-2 | 12 | TRBV6-5 | - | ASSYSWEAYGYT
TRBJ2-7 | 11 | TRBV28 | - | ASSYDRDYEQY
TRBJ2-3 | 11 | TRBV10-2 | - | ASIASSTDTQY
TRBJ2-7 | 13 | TRBV28 | - | ASSLTGQGGHEQY
TRBJ2-7 | 12 | TRBV7-9 | - | ASSLDREAYEQY
TRBJ1-2 | 10 | TRBV29-1 | - | SVRDRGYGYT
TRBJ1-2 | 11 | TRBV28 | - | ASSPDRRHGYT
TRBJ1-5 | 14 | TRBV6-5 | once | ASSYQGDGENQPQH
TRBJ2-1 | 16 | TRBV7-9 | - | ASSRSLLTGAANNEQF
TRBJ2-7 | 13 | TRBV10-1 | - | ASSEGAGVGYEQY
TRBJ1-1 | 14 | TRBV15 | - | ATSRGTGKGNTEAF
TRBJ2-7 | 9 | TRBV29-1 | - | SVGGSYEQY